This entry lists 15 T cell receptor beta chains sequenced from one sample in a study of CD8+ T cells in alopecia areata. Following extraction, RNA underwent reverse transcription to cDNA, which served as the sequencing template. Here immunoSEQ multiplex PCR was the method, and the copy in TCRdb shows in-frame clones only, minus some. The table has 150,000 or so clones, about 61% seen once. Treatment given: oral pan-JAK inhibitor, 5-10 mg twice daily. The sequenced sample was CD4+ T cells sorted from blood, obtained at roughly week 55, from a patient treated with tofacitinib. These receptor sequences come from a human donor with alopecia areata.

The chain couples TRBV5-1 to TRBJ2-3, with unresolved D. Germline CDR1 is SGHRS and CDR2 is YFSETQ. The CDR3 length is 14 residues. Trimming removed 0 bases at V and 1 base at J, with 6 bases between. The CDR3 region is CASSLGPGTDTQYF. CDR3 nucleotide sequence: TGCGCCAGCAGCTTGGGGCCAGGCACAGATACGCAGTATTTT. The entire variable domain, with the rest obtained from reference TRBV5-1 and TRBJ2-3, is as follows: KAGVTQTPRYLIKTRGQQVTLSCSPISGHRSVSWYQQTPGQGLQFLFEYFSETQRNKGNFPGRFSGRQFSNSRSEMNVSTLELGDSALYLCASSLGPGTDTQYFGPGTRLTVL.

The chain joins TRBV7-8 to TRBJ1-6; TRBD1 matches at 9 bases. This CDR3 is built from 15 residues. Per the germline V gene, CDR1 is SGHVS and CDR2 is FQNEAQ. The trim removed 3 bases at V and 7 bases at J, leaving 4 bases unmatched. The DNA for the CDR3 is TGTGCCAGCAGCTTCGAGACAGGGGGGAATTCACCCCTCCACTTT. The encoded protein is CASSFETGGNSPLHF.

As for this clone: This same CDR3 is encoded by further DNA sequences in the sample. The chain has TRBV2 and TRBJ2-1; tentative D call: TRBD2 (7 bases). Trimming pared 6 bases from V and 5 bases from J, leaving 11 bases between. Per the germline V gene, CDR1 is SNHLY and CDR2 is FYNNEI. The CDR3 loop spans 13 amino acids. CDR3 nucleotides: TGTGCCAGCAGGCGGGGGCCAAACAATGAGCAGTTCTTC. Amino acids: CASRRGPNNEQFF.

In the case of this clone: At one end the junction does not follow the germline gene, possibly because of a read error. V is TRBV29-1 and J is TRBJ1-1, with D perhaps TRBD1 (5 bases). This CDR3 is 11 amino acids long. Germline V gives CDR1 SQVTM, CDR2 ANQGSEA. In DNA form, the CDR3 reads TGCAGCGTTGAAGATTTATACAGGCCCGTCTTT. Translated, it gives CSVEDLYRPVF.

The chain uses TRBV2 and TRBJ2-3, with 8 bases aligning to TRBD2. There are 16 residues in the CDR3. V dropped 4 bases and J dropped 3; count of bases not matched to a gene: 9. Germline assignment: CDR1 SNHLY and CDR2 FYNNEI. In DNA, the CDR3 is TGTGCCAGCAGTGCCGCGGGGACTAGAGGGACAGATACGCAGTATTTT. Translated, it gives CASSAAGTRGTDTQYF.

This chain uses TRBV27 with TRBJ1-2, with D unresolved. In germline, CDR1 is MNHEY, CDR2 SMNVEV (reference sequence). This CDR3 comprises 13 residues. V dropped 5 bases and J dropped 5 bases, with 12 bases sitting between them. The CDR3 DNA is TGTGCCAGCAGTAGGTCTCGGGAATATGGCTACACCTTC. Amino acid sequence: CASSRSREYGYTF.

This chain links TRBV29-1 with TRBJ2-6; perhaps D is TRBD1 or TRBD2 (5 bases each). Germline assignment: CDR1 SQVTM and CDR2 ANQGSEA. V lost 4 bases, J lost 4 bases, and 8 bases lay in between. This CDR3 region has 13 residues. CDR3 in DNA: TGCAGCGTTGGAGGGGTAGGGGCCAACGTCCTGACTTTC. Protein sequence: CSVGGVGANVLTF.

The chain recombines TRBV4-1 with TRBJ1-1; D is possibly TRBD1 (5 bases). Germline V gene sequence: CDR1 MGHRA, CDR2 YSYEKL. This CDR3 comprises 19 residues. The ends were cut back, 0 bases at V and 4 bases at J, with 24 bases in the middle. The CDR3 loop reads CASSQEGGTEKPRATEAFF. Here the CDR3 DNA reads TGCGCCAGCAGCCAAGAGGGTGGGACGGAGAAACCCAGGGCCACTGAAGCTTTCTTT.

The chain employs TRBV30 and TRBJ2-3; the D gene is possibly TRBD1 (5 bases). Per the germline V gene, CDR1 is GTSNPN and CDR2 is SVGIG (reference sequence). The CDR3 runs 12 residues. V lost 4 bases and J lost 3, with 8 bases in between. In DNA, the CDR3 is TGTGCCTGGACCACAGGAACAGATACGCAGTATTTT. Protein product: CAWTTGTDTQYF. The full variable domain, with the rest looked up from reference TRBV30 and TRBJ2-3, is SQTIHQWPATLVQPVGSPLSLECTVEGTSNPNLYWYRQAAGRGLQLLFYSVGIGQISSEVPQNLSASRPQDRQFILSSKKLLLSDSGFYLCAWTTGTDTQYFGPGTRLTVL.

The chain employs TRBV30 and TRBJ2-3, with 7 nucleotides matching TRBD1. The CDR3 has 14 amino acids. V was clipped by 2 bases and J by 4 bases; unmatched bases: 6. The V gene's germline CDR1 is GTSNPN and CDR2 SVGIG (reference sequence). In DNA form, the CDR3 reads TGTGCCTGGAGTCATCAGGGGGTAGCAGATACGCAGTATTTT. Translation gives CAWSHQGVADTQYF. The whole variable domain, filled in from reference TRBV30 and TRBJ2-3, reads SQTIHQWPATLVQPVGSPLSLECTVEGTSNPNLYWYRQAAGRGLQLLFYSVGIGQISSEVPQNLSASRPQDRQFILSSKKLLLSDSGFYLCAWSHQGVADTQYFGPGTRLTVL.

This clone is a singleton in its sample. The chain has TRBV5-1 and TRBJ2-5, with D possibly TRBD2 on 5 matching bases. Per germline, CDR1 SGHRS and CDR2 YFSETQ. The CDR3 length is 14 residues. Between the trimmed V and J ends, which lost 2 bases and 4 bases, there was a span of 12 bases. Written as DNA, the CDR3 is TGCGCCAGCAGCTTATCCCGGGGTCGAGAGACCCAGTACTTC. The encoded protein is CASSLSRGRETQYF. Based on the CDR3 plus reference TRBV5-1 and TRBJ2-5, the full variable domain is KAGVTQTPRYLIKTRGQQVTLSCSPISGHRSVSWYQQTPGQGLQFLFEYFSETQRNKGNFPGRFSGRQFSNSRSEMNVSTLELGDSALYLCASSLSRGRETQYFGPGTRLLVL.

This clone was seen more than once but under ten times. The chain carries TRBV30 and TRBJ1-4, with D possibly TRBD1 on 6 matching bases. This CDR3 is 15 amino acids long. From germline, CDR1 is GTSNPN and CDR2 SVGIG (reference sequence). V was clipped by 2 bases and J by 6 bases, with 16 bases between them. CDR3 sequence reads: CAWSRRGNGYEKLFF. CDR3 DNA: TGTGCCTGGAGTCGGAGGGGGAATGGGTATGAAAAACTGTTTTTT.

This sequence joins TRBV6-5 and TRBJ2-5, with 8 bases aligning to TRBD1. Germline V CDR1 and CDR2: MNHEY, SVGAGI. The CDR3 has 14 residues. The junction had 4 bases not matched to a gene; V was cut back by 5 bases and J by 2 bases. This chain's CDR3 is CASSKDRGQETQYF. In DNA form, the CDR3 reads TGTGCCAGCAGTAAAGACAGGGGTCAAGAGACCCAGTACTTC.

The gene calls are TRBV6-5 and TRBJ2-7; D call uncertain. This CDR3 has 14 residues. The V gene's germline CDR1 is MNHEY and CDR2 SVGAGI. Trimming left V 0 bases short and J 0 bases short, with 6 bases between. The CDR3 DNA reads as TGTGCCAGCAGTTACTCCCCGAACTCCTACGAGCAGTACTTC. It translates to CASSYSPNSYEQYF.

This rearrangement joins TRBV4-2 to TRBJ1-4, with 9 bases matching TRBD1. Germline V gene data show CDR1 as LGHNA and CDR2 as YNFKEQ. CDR3 length: 18 amino acids. With V trimmed by 0 bases and J by 3 bases, 8 bases remained unmatched. The CDR3 nucleotides read TGTGCCAGCAGCCAAGACACAGGGGGCTGGGGAGCTAATGAAAAACTGTTTTTT. Translated, it gives CASSQDTGGWGANEKLFF.